This T cell receptor (beta chain) is drawn from a study of shared clonotypes between healthy human individuals. Notes on the study in general: Tissue TCR repertoires likely differ from these blood-only repertoires.

On this clone: Antigen: not known. Different DNA sequences within this sample yield the same CDR3.

Per the germline V gene, CDR1 is MDHEN and CDR2 is SYDVKM. Trimming removed 6 bases from V and 1 base from J, with 12 bases in between. There are 14 residues in the CDR3. TCRdb keeps only in-frame clones here, not all; method: immunoSEQ multiplex PCR. The sample has around 1.6 million clones; nearly 99% are singletons. Sequenced: naive CD4+ T cells sorted from blood. The subset denotes: CD45RA+ positively selected. This TCR derives from a man aged 25-40 years in good health. V is TRBV28 and J is TRBJ1-1, with D uncertain. The CDR3 DNA is TGTGCCAGCAGCCTAGGTGGGTCGAACACTGAAGCTTTCTTT. Translating it yields CASSLGGSNTEAFF.